These 19 T cell receptor beta chains came from one sample sequenced in a study of identical twins. One entry per CDR3 protein results from TCRdb running MiXCR on the 5' RACE reads. Of about 340,000 distinct CDR3 sequences in the sample, approximately 8.7% are singletons; the top ten hold approximately 9.3%. Material: naive T cells sorted from blood. The receptors were sampled from a woman aged 45 to 65 in good health.

This clonotype was detected ten times or more. The gene calls are TRBV15 and TRBJ1-1; no firm D call. CDR1 and CDR2 (germline): LNHNV, YYDKDF (reference sequence). The CDR3 runs 12 residues. V dropped 6 bases and J dropped 4 bases, with 9 bases sitting between them. Written as DNA, the CDR3 is TGTGCCACCAGGGAGGGCGGCACTGAAGCTTTCTTT. Translating gives CATREGGTEAFF.

This clonotype showed up just a few times. The chain employs TRBV9 and TRBJ2-1; possible D gene TRBD1, 5 bases. The CDR3 has 10 residues. From germline, CDR1 is SGDLS and CDR2 YYNGEE. The V end was cut by 3 bases, the J end by 10 bases, with 5 bases between. The CDR3 nucleotides are TGTGCCAGCAGCGGACAGGAGCAGTTCTTC. Residues: CASSGQEQFF.

Many counts were recorded for this clonotype. V and J are TRBV5-1 and TRBJ2-1; 7 nucleotides align to TRBD2. The CDR3 covers 14 residues. After removal of 2 bases from V and 10 bases from J, the junction contained 9 bases not matched to a gene. Looked up from germline, CDR1 is SGHRS and CDR2 is YFSETQ. This CDR3 reads CASSFGGSRREQFF. The CDR3 DNA follows: TGCGCCAGCAGCTTTGGCGGGAGCCGGCGCGAGCAGTTCTTC.

This clonotype was counted a few times. The chain joins TRBV5-1 to TRBJ2-3; 7 bases match TRBD2. The CDR3 covers 16 residues. Germline CDR1 and CDR2: SGHRS and YFSETQ. J gave up 0 bases and V 0 bases, and 4 bases lay outside the gene matches. The CDR3 nucleotides read TGCGCCAGCAGCTTGGCCAGCGGGACTAGCACAGATACGCAGTATTTT. Translation gives CASSLASGTSTDTQYF.

This clonotype was counted ten times or more. V usage is TRBV12-3 or TRBV12-4 and J usage is TRBJ1-4; maybe TRBD1 (5 bases). V lost 8 bases, J lost 8 bases, and 12 bases lay in between. CDR3 length equals 12 residues. In DNA, the CDR3 is TGTGCCAGCGGGCAGGGCCGCGAAAAACTGTTTTTT. Amino acids: CASGQGREKLFF.

This clonotype was detected only a few times. CDR3 loop: CASSLRTSDDEQFF. The CDR3 coding sequence is TGTGCCAGCAGCCTACGGACTAGCGACGATGAGCAGTTCTTC. The chain carries TRBV4-2 and TRBJ2-1; 9 nucleotides line up with TRBD2. Germline V gene data show CDR1 as LGHNA and CDR2 as YNFKEQ. This CDR3 contains 14 residues. V shed 4 bases and J 8 bases; nucleotides not matched to a gene: 6.

This clonotype was seen a few times. The chain uses TRBV12-3 or TRBV12-4 and TRBJ1-1; 7 nucleotides line up with TRBD1. The CDR3 loop spans 15 amino acids. The J segment lost 4 bases and the V segment lost 6 bases, leaving 11 bases of the junction unmatched. The CDR3 region has the DNA TGTGCCAGCAGCCTCTACAGGGGAGGGGGCACTGAAGCTTTCTTT. Protein product: CASSLYRGGGTEAFF.

This clonotype appeared many times. The chain has TRBV27 and TRBJ2-3; TRBD2 might be the D (6 bases). Germline V gives CDR1 MNHEY, CDR2 SMNVEV (reference sequence). Deletions cut 4 bases from V and 0 bases from J, with 8 bases between. The CDR3 loop spans 14 amino acids. In DNA, the CDR3 is TGTGCCAGCAGTTGGGAGGATAGCACAGATACGCAGTATTTT. This sequence encodes CASSWEDSTDTQYF.

The gene calls are TRBV27 and TRBJ1-4; 9 nucleotides match TRBD1. Germline V gives CDR1 MNHEY, CDR2 SMNVEV (reference sequence). The CDR3 spans 15 residues. V shed 4 bases, J shed 8 bases, and the junction held 8 bases outside the gene matches. CDR3 amino acids: CASSSPGQGDEKLFF. Here the CDR3 DNA reads TGTGCCAGCAGTTCTCCGGGACAGGGTGACGAAAAACTGTTTTTT.

There are a few counts of this clonotype. The chain combines TRBV6-1 with TRBJ1-4; unclear D gene. The germline V gene has CDR1 MNHNS and CDR2 SASEGT. The CDR3 is made up of 12 amino acids. V dropped 1 base and J dropped 5 bases, with 2 bases sitting between them. The CDR3 is CASSEVNEKLFF. CDR3 DNA: TGTGCCAGCAGTGAAGTAAATGAAAAACTGTTTTTT.

This clonotype was seen more than once but under ten times. This sequence joins TRBV5-1 and TRBJ2-2; no firm D call. With 2 bases removed from V and 0 bases from J, the gap between germline ends came to 5 bases. This CDR3 is 14 amino acids long. The V gene's germline CDR1 is SGHRS and CDR2 YFSETQ. DNA of the CDR3: TGCGCCAGCAGCTTCTCTCCGAACACCGGGGAGCTGTTTTTT. It yields the protein CASSFSPNTGELFF.

This clonotype was recorded a few times. The chain couples TRBV12-3 or TRBV12-4 to TRBJ1-1, with D unclear. Trimming cost V 3 bases and J 0 bases, with 14 bases left between them. The CDR3 has 16 residues. The CDR3 coding sequence is TGTGCCAGCAGTTTGTGGACCTACCACATGAACACTGAAGCTTTCTTT. Amino acid sequence: CASSLWTYHMNTEAFF.

The sample holds a few counts of this clonotype. The chain recombines TRBV5-1 with TRBJ2-2; D perhaps matches TRBD1 (6 bases). The CDR3 covers 17 residues. CDR1 is SGHRS and CDR2 is YFSETQ in the germline V gene. The ends were cut back, 3 bases at V and 4 bases at J, with 19 bases in the middle. The CDR3 DNA follows: TGCGCCAGCAGCTGGGGGCTGGGGGCCGCTACCACCGGGGAGCTGTTTTTT. The encoded protein is CASSWGLGAATTGELFF.

In its sample, this clonotype was seen many times. The V and J genes are TRBV29-1 and TRBJ2-1; TRBD1 matches 9 bases. V lost 0 bases, J lost 7 bases, and 13 bases stayed unmatched. CDR1 and CDR2 (germline): SQVTM, ANQGSEA. This CDR3 contains 17 residues. CDR3 sequence: CSVEDQFRTGVFNEQFF. The DNA of the CDR3 is TGCAGCGTTGAAGATCAGTTTAGGACAGGGGTTTTTAATGAGCAGTTCTTC.

The V gene is TRBV20-1, the J gene TRBJ1-1, with D uncertain. This CDR3 contains 11 residues. V lost 3 bases and J lost 5, with 7 bases in between. Germline CDR1 and CDR2: DFQATT and SNEGSKA (reference sequence). CDR3 DNA sequence: TGCAGTGCTAGTACCCAGACTGAAGCTTTCTTT. This sequence encodes CSASTQTEAFF.

This clonotype was found many times. This chain connects TRBV20-1 to TRBJ2-1, with TRBD1 matching 11 bases. Germline assignment: CDR1 DFQATT and CDR2 SNEGSKA (reference sequence). The CDR3 sequence is 15 residues long. V trimming: 2 bases; J trimming: 6 bases; junction bases outside the gene matches: 6. The CDR3 DNA follows: TGCAGTGCTAGAAAAACAGGGACAGGGGGCAATGAGCAGTTCTTC. Translation gives CSARKTGTGGNEQFF.

V and J are TRBV7-2 and TRBJ1-2; D possibly corresponds to TRBD1 (6 bases). The CDR3 spans 14 residues. From germline, CDR1 is SGHTA and CDR2 FQGNSA. V lost 5 bases to trimming and J lost 3 bases, with 13 bases between them. For the CDR3, the DNA is TGTGCCAGCAGCCGGAGCGCAGGGGACTATGGCTACACCTTC. It codes for CASSRSAGDYGYTF.

The V gene is TRBV4-1, the J gene TRBJ2-1, with D unclear. Trimming removed 0 bases from V and 7 bases from J, with 7 bases in between. The germline gives CDR1 MGHRA, CDR2 YSYEKL. The CDR3 is 13 amino acids. The CDR3 DNA is TGCGCCAGCAGCCAAGAGGCCTTGAATGAGCAGTTCTTC. Translation gives CASSQEALNEQFF.

In this sample, this clonotype turned up a few times. V is TRBV3-1 and J is TRBJ2-1; 14 bases align to TRBD2. This CDR3 has 16 amino acids. Germline trimming cut 10 bases from V and 2 bases from J; bases unmatched to any gene: 7. Germline CDR1 and CDR2: LGHDT and YNNKEL (reference sequence). The CDR3 bases are TGTGCCACTACTGCGACTAGCGGGAGGGCCTACAATGAGCAGTTCTTC. As protein: CATTATSGRAYNEQFF.